The 18 T cell receptor beta chains below come from one sample, sequenced in a study of early T cells in non-severe SARS-CoV-2 infection. TCRdb recomputed calls from the 5' RACE reads with MiXCR, one row per CDR3 protein. The profile shows around 58,000 distinct CDR3 sequences, less than 9.5% of them singletons. The sample consisted of whole blood, taken at baseline. These receptors all stem from an adult who was a healthcare worker with PCR-confirmed SARS-CoV-2 infection or an uninfected control (not recorded which).

This clonotype was recorded a few times. V is TRBV4-1 and J is TRBJ1-1, with TRBD1 matching over 11 bases. CDR3 length: 18 amino acids. Germline trimming cut 3 bases from V and 8 bases from J; bases unmatched to any gene: 17. Per germline, CDR1 MGHRA and CDR2 YSYEKL. CDR3 protein: CASSQWTGGTPRQSEAFF. CDR3 DNA: TGCGCCAGCAGCCAGTGGACAGGGGGCACTCCACGTCAATCCGAAGCTTTCTTT.

This clonotype was recorded at least ten times. DNA for the CDR3: TGTGCCAGCATTCACGACAGGGGTGGTTCACCCCTCCACTTT. Amino acid sequence: CASIHDRGGSPLHF. This sequence joins TRBV6-2 or TRBV6-3 and TRBJ1-6, with 8 positions matching TRBD1. The CDR3 runs to 14 residues. Germline V CDR1 and CDR2: MNHEY, SVGEGT. V lost 7 bases, J lost 9 bases, and 8 bases stayed unmatched.

This clonotype was detected only a few times. The rearrangement uses TRBV7-9 and TRBJ2-3; no clear D. Germline V lookup: CDR1 SEHNR, CDR2 FQNEAQ (reference sequence). The V end was cut by 5 bases, the J end by 6 bases, with 9 bases between. The CDR3 is made up of 12 amino acids. The CDR3 is CASSLEGDTQYF. The CDR3 DNA is TGTGCCAGCAGCCTCGAAGGGGATACGCAGTATTTT.

This clonotype showed up just a few times. CDR3 sequence: CSAVQGSDEQFF. The CDR3 region has the DNA TGCAGCGCTGTACAGGGATCGGATGAGCAGTTCTTC. The chain couples TRBV29-1 to TRBJ2-1, with a tentative D call TRBD1 (6 bases). Germline-derived CDR1 and CDR2 are SQVTM and ANQGSEA. V lost 7 bases and J lost 8, with 15 bases in between. The CDR3 runs 12 residues.

The genes are TRBV20-1 and TRBJ2-3; no clear D gene. Per the germline V gene, CDR1 is DFQATT and CDR2 is SNEGSKA (reference sequence). V was cut by 6 bases and J by 0 bases, with 13 bases left in between. This CDR3 contains 14 residues. The CDR3 reads CSAHYWTSTDTQYF. CDR3 coding DNA: TGCAGTGCCCATTATTGGACCAGCACAGATACGCAGTATTTT.

Only a few counts were recorded for this clonotype. The chain employs TRBV6-2 or TRBV6-3 and TRBJ1-2, with D unclear. From germline, CDR1 is MNHEY and CDR2 SVGEGT. Trimming stripped 2 bases from V and 2 bases from J, with 12 bases between. The CDR3 length is 15 residues. CDR3 DNA sequence: TGTGCCAGCAGTTACGGCAGCTCTACCAACTATGGCTACACCTTC. It yields the protein CASSYGSSTNYGYTF.

This clonotype was recorded a few times. The rearrangement links TRBV4-2 to TRBJ2-7; no reliable D call. V was clipped by 6 bases and J by 0 bases, with 15 bases between them. CDR1 and CDR2 from the germline V gene are LGHNA and YNFKEQ. The CDR3 contains 15 residues. The CDR3 sequence: CASSPMAWSSYEQYF. In DNA form, the CDR3 reads TGTGCCAGCAGTCCAATGGCCTGGAGCTCCTACGAGCAGTACTTC.

This clonotype rates as medium-sized. J is TRBJ2-7 and V is TRBV11-2; possibly TRBD2 for D (5 bases). Germline assignment: CDR1 SGHAT and CDR2 FQNNGV. V shed 0 bases and J shed 7 bases, with 13 bases lying between them. The CDR3 length is 14 residues. This chain's CDR3 is CASSLEPGVGEQYF. CDR3 in DNA: TGTGCCAGCAGCTTAGAACCCGGGGTAGGGGAGCAGTACTTC.

This clonotype was seen repeatedly, ten times or more. J is TRBJ2-5 and V is TRBV20-1, with D hard to call. The germline V and J ends were trimmed by 5 bases and 7 bases, with 14 bases remaining between them. The germline V gene has CDR1 DFQATT and CDR2 SNEGSKA (reference sequence). The CDR3 totals 12 residues. The CDR3 nucleotides read TGCAGTGCTGAAGACCGAAGAGGGACCCAGTACTTC. Protein: CSAEDRRGTQYF.

This clonotype was counted ten times or more. V and J are TRBV6-1 and TRBJ1-5; D uncertain. CDR1 is MNHNS, CDR2 SASEGT, per germline. There are 15 residues in the CDR3. The V and J ends lost 1 base and 0 bases respectively, with 7 bases between them. CDR3 bases: TGTGCCAGCAGTGAAGGGCAGATTAGCAATCAGCCCCAGCATTTT. Its protein is CASSEGQISNQPQHF.

This clonotype was counted only a few times. The rearrangement uses TRBV7-9 and TRBJ2-7; 9 bases fit TRBD2. The length of the CDR3 is 14 residues. J gave up 6 bases and V 5 bases, and 8 bases lay outside the gene matches. The germline V gene encodes CDR1 SEHNR and CDR2 FQNEAQ (reference sequence). Written as DNA, the CDR3 is TGTGCCAGCAGCGATCTAGCGGGGCCGGGCGAGCAGTACTTC. It specifies CASSDLAGPGEQYF.

This clonotype was counted a few times. CDR3 sequence reads: CAVPLPSSYNEQFF. CDR3 coding DNA: TGTGCCGTCCCACTCCCCAGCTCCTACAATGAGCAGTTCTTC. The chain couples TRBV13 to TRBJ2-1; D remains ambiguous. From germline, CDR1 is PRHDT and CDR2 FYEKMQ (reference sequence). Trimming took 11 bases from V and 0 from J, leaving 14 bases between them. The CDR3 is made up of 14 amino acids.

This clonotype appeared a few times. The chain has TRBV19 and TRBJ2-7; 9 nucleotides line up with TRBD1. The germline gives CDR1 LNHDA, CDR2 SQIVND (reference sequence). The trim removed 5 bases at V and 1 base at J, leaving 6 bases unmatched. This CDR3 has 15 amino acids. The CDR3 protein is CASSRGTGLSYEQYF. Here the CDR3 DNA reads TGTGCCAGTAGTCGCGGGACAGGGCTTTCCTACGAGCAGTACTTC.

This clonotype occurred many times. The gene calls are TRBV21-1 and TRBJ2-5; TRBD1 reflects the table's D call only, with no check against the DNA. TRBV21-1 is listed as a pseudogene. The CDR3 is 13 amino acids. The DNA for the CDR3 is TGTGCCAGCAGCAAAGGGACAGGAGAGACCCAGTACTTC. It encodes CASSKGTGETQYF.

The chain couples TRBV12-3 or TRBV12-4 to TRBJ2-1, with D perhaps TRBD2 (6 bases). Trimming left V 5 bases short and J 7 bases short, with 9 bases between. The CDR3 runs to 12 residues. CDR3 DNA: TGTGCCAGCAGTCTCCGGGAGAATGAGCAGTTCTTC. This codes for CASSLRENEQFF.

The table lists this clonotype with a few counts. J is TRBJ1-1 and V is TRBV5-4, with a possible D match to TRBD1 (5 bases). CDR3 length: 13 amino acids. V was pared by 6 bases and J by 4 bases, with 13 bases between. Germline loops: CDR1 SGHNT, CDR2 YYREEE (reference sequence). CDR3 nucleotide sequence: TGTGCCAGCACCCACCGGGACGGCACTGAAGCTTTCTTT. Translated, it gives CASTHRDGTEAFF. Full variable domain (outside the CDR3, taken from reference TRBV5-4 and TRBJ1-1): ETGVTQSPTHLIKTRGQQVTLRCSSQSGHNTVSWYQQALGQGPQFIFQYYREEENGRGNFPPRFSGLQFPNYSSELNVNALELDDSALYLCASTHRDGTEAFFGQGTRLTVV.

This clonotype has a handful of counts. This chain uses TRBV5-1 with TRBJ2-7; D is uncertain. Trimming stripped 2 bases from V and 3 bases from J, with 12 bases between. CDR1 and CDR2 from the germline V gene are SGHRS and YFSETQ. This CDR3 has 14 amino acids. The CDR3 spells CASSLHSMVYEQYF. CDR3 DNA sequence: TGCGCCAGCAGCTTACATAGTATGGTCTACGAGCAGTACTTC.

J is TRBJ2-3 and V is TRBV2; 7 bases agree with TRBD2. The length of the CDR3 is 18 residues. V lost 1 base to trimming and J lost 2 bases; unmatched junction nucleotides: 12. The V gene's germline CDR1 is SNHLY and CDR2 FYNNEI. CDR3 DNA: TGTGCCAGCAGTGAAGTAGGGGAGAAAGCGGGGACCACAGATACGCAGTATTTT. It specifies CASSEVGEKAGTTDTQYF.